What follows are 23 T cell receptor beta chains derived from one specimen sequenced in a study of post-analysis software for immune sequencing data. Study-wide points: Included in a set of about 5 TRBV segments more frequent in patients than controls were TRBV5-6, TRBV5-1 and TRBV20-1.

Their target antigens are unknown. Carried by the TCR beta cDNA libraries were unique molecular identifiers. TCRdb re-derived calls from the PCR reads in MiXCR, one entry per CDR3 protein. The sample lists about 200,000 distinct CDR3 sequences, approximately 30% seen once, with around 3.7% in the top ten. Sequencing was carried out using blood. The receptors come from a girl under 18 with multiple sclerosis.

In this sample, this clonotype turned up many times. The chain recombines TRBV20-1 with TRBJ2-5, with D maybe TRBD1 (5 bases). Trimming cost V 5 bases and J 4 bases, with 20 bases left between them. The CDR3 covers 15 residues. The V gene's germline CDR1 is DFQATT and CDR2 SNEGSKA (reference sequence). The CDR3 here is CSAPNKGIPAETQYF. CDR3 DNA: TGCAGTGCTCCGAATAAGGGGATTCCGGCAGAGACCCAGTACTTC.

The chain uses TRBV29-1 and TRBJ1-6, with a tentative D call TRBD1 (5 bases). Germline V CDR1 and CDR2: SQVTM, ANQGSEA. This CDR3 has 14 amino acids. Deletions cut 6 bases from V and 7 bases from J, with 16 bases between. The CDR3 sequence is CSVQEGLGNSPLHF. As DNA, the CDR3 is TGCAGCGTCCAGGAGGGACTTGGGAATTCACCCCTCCACTTT. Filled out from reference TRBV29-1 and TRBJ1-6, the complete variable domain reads SAVISQKPSRDICQRGTSLTIQCQVDSQVTMMFWYRQQPGQSLTLIATANQGSEATYESGFVIDKFPISRPNLTFSTLTVSNMSPEDSSIYLCSVQEGLGNSPLHFGNGTRLTVT.

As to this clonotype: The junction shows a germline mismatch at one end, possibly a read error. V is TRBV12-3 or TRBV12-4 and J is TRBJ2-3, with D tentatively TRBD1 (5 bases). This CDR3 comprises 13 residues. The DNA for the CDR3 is TGTGCCAGCAGTTTCGACAGCGCAGATACGCAATATTTT. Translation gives CASSFDSADTQYF.

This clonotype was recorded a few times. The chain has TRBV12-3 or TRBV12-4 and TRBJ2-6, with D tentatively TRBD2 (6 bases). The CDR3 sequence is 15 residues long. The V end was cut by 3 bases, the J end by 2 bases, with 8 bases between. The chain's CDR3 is CASSFRGTGANVLTF. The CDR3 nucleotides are TGTGCCAGCAGTTTTCGGGGGACTGGGGCCAACGTCCTGACTTTC.

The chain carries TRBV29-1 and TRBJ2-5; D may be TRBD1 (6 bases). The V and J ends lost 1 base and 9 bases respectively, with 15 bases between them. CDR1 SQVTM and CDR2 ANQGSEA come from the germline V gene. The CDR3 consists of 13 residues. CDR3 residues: CSVEGQGPEAQYF. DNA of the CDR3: TGCAGCGTTGAAGGTCAGGGGCCCGAGGCCCAGTACTTC.

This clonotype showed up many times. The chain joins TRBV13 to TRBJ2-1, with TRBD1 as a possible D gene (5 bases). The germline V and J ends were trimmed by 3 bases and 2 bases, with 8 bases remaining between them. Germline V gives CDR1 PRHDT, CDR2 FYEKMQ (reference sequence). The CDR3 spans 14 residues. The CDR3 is CASSLKGPYNEQFF. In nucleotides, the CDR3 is TGTGCCAGCAGCTTGAAGGGGCCCTACAATGAGCAGTTCTTC.

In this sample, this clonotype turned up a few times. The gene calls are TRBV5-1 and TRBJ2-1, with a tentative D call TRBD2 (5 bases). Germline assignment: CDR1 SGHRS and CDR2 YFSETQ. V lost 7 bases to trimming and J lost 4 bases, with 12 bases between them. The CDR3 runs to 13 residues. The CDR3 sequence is CASSEDWYNEQFF. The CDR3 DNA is TGCGCCAGCTCCGAGGACTGGTACAATGAGCAGTTCTTC. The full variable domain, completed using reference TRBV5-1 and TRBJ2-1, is KAGVTQTPRYLIKTRGQQVTLSCSPISGHRSVSWYQQTPGQGLQFLFEYFSETQRNKGNFPGRFSGRQFSNSRSEMNVSTLELGDSALYLCASSEDWYNEQFFGPGTRLTVL.

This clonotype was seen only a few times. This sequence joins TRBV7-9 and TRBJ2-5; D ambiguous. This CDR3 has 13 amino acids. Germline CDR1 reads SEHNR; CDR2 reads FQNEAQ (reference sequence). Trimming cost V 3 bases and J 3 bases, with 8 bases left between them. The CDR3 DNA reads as TGTGCCAGCAGCTTGAGGAAAGAAGAGACCCAGTACTTC. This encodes CASSLRKEETQYF. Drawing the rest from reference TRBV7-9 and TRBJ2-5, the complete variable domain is DTGVSQNPRHKITKRGQNVTFRCDPISEHNRLYWYRQTLGQGPEFLTYFQNEAQLEKSRLLSDRFSAERPKGSFSTLEIQRTEQGDSAMYLCASSLRKEETQYFGPGTRLLVL.

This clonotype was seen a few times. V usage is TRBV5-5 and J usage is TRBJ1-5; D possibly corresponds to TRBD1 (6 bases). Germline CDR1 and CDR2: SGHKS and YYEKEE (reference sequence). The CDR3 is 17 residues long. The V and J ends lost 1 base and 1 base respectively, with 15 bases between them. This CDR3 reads CASSLIGGAGSNQPQHF. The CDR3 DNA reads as TGTGCCAGCAGCTTGATTGGGGGCGCGGGCAGCAATCAGCCCCAGCATTTT.

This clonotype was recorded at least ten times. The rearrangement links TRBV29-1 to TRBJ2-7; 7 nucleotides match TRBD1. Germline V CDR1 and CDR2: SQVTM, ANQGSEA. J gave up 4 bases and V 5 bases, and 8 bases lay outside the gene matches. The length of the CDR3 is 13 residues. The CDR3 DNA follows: TGCAGCGTTAACAGGGGACCGGGATACGAGCAGTACTTC. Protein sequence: CSVNRGPGYEQYF.

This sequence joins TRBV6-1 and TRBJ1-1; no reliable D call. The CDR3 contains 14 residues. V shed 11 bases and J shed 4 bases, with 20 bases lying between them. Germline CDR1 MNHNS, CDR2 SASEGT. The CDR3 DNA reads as TGTGCCCACCAAGGGCCGGGGATGGGCACTGAAGCTTTCTTT. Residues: CAHQGPGMGTEAFF.

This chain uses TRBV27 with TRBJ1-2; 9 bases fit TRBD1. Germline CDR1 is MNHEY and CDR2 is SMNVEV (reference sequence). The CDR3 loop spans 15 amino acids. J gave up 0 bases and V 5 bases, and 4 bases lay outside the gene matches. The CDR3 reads CASSTYRGPNYGYTF. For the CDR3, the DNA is TGTGCCAGCAGTACCTACAGGGGGCCTAACTATGGCTACACCTTC.

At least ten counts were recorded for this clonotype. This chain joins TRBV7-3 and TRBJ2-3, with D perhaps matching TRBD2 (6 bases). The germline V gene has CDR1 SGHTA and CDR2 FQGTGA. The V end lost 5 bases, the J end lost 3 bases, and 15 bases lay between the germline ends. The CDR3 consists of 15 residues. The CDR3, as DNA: TGTGCCAGCAGCCAGACTGGGGGGTTTACAGATACGCAGTATTTT. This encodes CASSQTGGFTDTQYF. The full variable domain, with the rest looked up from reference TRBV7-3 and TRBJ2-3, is GAGVSQTPSNKVTEKGKYVELRCDPISGHTALYWYRQSLGQGPEFLIYFQGTGAADDSGLPNDRFFAVRPEGSVSTLKIQRTERGDSAVYLCASSQTGGFTDTQYFGPGTRLTVL.

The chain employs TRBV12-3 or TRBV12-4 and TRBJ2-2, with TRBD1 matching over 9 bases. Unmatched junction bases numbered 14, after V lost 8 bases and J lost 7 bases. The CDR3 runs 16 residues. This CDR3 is CASDGRKGQGYGELFF. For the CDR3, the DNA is TGTGCCAGCGACGGACGGAAGGGACAGGGTTACGGGGAGCTGTTTTTT.

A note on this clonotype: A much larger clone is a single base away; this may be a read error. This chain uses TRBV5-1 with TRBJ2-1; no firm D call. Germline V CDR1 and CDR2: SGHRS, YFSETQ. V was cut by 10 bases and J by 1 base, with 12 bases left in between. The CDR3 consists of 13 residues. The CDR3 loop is CAGQPDSYNEQFF. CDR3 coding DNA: TGCGCCGGCCAGCCGGATTCCTACAATGAGCAGTTCTTC.

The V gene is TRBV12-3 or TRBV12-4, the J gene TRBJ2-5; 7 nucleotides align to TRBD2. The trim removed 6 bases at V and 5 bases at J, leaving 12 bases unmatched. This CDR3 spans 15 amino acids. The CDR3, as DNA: TGTGCCAGCAGCGGTGCCCAGAGCGGGACGGAGACCCAGTACTTC. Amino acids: CASSGAQSGTETQYF.

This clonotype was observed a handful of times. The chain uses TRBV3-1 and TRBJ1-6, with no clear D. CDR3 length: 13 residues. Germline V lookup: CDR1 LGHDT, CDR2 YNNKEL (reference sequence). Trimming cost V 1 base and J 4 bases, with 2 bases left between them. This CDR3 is CASSQGYNSPLHF. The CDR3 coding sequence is TGTGCCAGCAGCCAAGGTTATAATTCACCCCTCCACTTT.

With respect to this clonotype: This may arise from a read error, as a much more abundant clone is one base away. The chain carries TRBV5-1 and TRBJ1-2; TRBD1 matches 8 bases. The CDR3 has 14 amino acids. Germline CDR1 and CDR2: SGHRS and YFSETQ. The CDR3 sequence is CASRLDRANCGYTF. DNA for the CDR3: TGCGCCAGCAGGTTGGACAGGGCAAACTGTGGCTACACCTTC.

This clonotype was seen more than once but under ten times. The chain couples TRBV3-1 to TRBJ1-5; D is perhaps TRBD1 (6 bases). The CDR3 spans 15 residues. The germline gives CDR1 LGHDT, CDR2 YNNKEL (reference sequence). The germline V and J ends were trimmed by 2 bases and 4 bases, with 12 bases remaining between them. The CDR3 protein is CASSQTIGQNQPQHF. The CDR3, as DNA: TGTGCCAGCAGCCAAACCATCGGACAGAATCAGCCCCAGCATTTT.

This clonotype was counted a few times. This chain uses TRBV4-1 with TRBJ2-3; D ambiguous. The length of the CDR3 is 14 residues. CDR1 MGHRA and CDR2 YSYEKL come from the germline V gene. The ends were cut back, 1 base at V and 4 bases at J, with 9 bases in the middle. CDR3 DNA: TGCGCCAGCAGCCAAGCACTTGCGGCAGATACGCAGTATTTT. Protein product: CASSQALAADTQYF.

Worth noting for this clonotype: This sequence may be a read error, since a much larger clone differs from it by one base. For the CDR3, the DNA is TGTGCCAGCAGCTCGCAGAGTGGGCGAACAGATACGCAGTATTTT. This codes for CASSSQSGRTDTQYF. The chain joins TRBV28 to TRBJ2-3; no definite D call. Trimming took 6 bases from V and 3 from J, leaving 16 bases between them. Germline loops: CDR1 MDHEN, CDR2 SYDVKM. There are 15 residues in the CDR3.

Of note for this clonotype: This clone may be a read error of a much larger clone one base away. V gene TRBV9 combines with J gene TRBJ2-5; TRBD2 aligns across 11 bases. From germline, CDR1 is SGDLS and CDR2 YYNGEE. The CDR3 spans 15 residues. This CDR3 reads CAGSPRTSGQETQYF. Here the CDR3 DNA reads TGTGCCGGCAGCCCAAGGACTAGCGGGCAAGAGACCCAGTACTTC.

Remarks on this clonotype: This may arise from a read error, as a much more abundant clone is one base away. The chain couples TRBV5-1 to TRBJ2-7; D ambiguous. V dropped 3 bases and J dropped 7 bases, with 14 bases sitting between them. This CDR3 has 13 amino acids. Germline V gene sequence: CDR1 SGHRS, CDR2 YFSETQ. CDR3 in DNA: TGCGCCAGCAGCTCCACAACAGAGAATGAGCAGTACTTC. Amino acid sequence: CASSSTTENEQYF.